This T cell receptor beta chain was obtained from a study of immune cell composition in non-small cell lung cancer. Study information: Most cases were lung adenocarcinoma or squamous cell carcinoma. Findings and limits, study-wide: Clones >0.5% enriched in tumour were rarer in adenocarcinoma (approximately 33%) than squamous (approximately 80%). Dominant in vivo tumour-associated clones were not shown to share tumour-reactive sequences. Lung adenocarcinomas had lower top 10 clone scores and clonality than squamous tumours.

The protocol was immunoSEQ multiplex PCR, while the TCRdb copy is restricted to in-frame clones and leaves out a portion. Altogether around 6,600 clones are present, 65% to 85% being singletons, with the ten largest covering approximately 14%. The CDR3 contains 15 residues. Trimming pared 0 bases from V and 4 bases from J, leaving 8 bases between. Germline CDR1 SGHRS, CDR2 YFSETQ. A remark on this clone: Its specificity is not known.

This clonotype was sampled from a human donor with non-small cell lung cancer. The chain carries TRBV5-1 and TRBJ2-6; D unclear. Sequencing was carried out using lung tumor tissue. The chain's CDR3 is CASSLAAPGANVLTF. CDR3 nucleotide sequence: TGCGCCAGCAGCTTGGCTGCGCCCGGGGCCAACGTCCTGACTTTC.